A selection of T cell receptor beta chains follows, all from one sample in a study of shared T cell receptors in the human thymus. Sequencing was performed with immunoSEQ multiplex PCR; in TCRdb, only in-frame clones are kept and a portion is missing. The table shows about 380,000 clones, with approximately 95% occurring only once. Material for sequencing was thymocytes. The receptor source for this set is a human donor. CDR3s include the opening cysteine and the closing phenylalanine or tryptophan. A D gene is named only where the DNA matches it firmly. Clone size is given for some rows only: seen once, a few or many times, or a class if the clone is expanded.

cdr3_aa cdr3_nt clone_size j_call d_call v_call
CASSGEVGGYTF TGTGCCAGCAGCGGAGAGGTGGGTGGCTACACCTTC . TRBJ1-2 . TRBV27
CASSLWRDRGQTDTQYF TGTGCCAGCAGCTTATGGCGGGACAGGGGGCAAACAGATACGCAGTATTTT . TRBJ2-3 TRBD1 TRBV7-9
CASSLTAGVRRTPEAFF TGTGCCAGCAGCTTAACGGCCGGGGTCAGGCGGACCCCTGAAGCTTTCTTT . TRBJ1-1 . TRBV7-3
CASSPRGLVYEQYF TGTGCCAGCAGTCCCCGGGGGCTCGTCTACGAGCAGTACTTC . TRBJ2-7 . TRBV28
CAISESGTRRPNEKLFF TGTGCCATCAGTGAGTCTGGGACAAGACGGCCTAATGAAAAACTGTTTTTT . TRBJ1-4 . TRBV10-3
CASSIYVQGATEAFF TGTGCCAGCAGCATCTACGTACAGGGGGCGACTGAAGCTTTCTTT . TRBJ1-1 . TRBV21-1
CASRLPGTGFYNEQFF TGTGCAAGTCGCTTACCCGGGACAGGCTTTTACAATGAGCAGTTCTTC . TRBJ2-1 . TRBV12-2
CASSSTQGSRETQYF TGTGCCAGCAGTTCGACTCAGGGGAGTAGAGAGACCCAGTACTTC . TRBJ2-5 . TRBV27
CASSLGRTGPPYEQYF TGTGCCAGCAGCTTAGGTCGGACAGGGCCTCCTTACGAGCAGTACTTC . TRBJ2-7 TRBD1 TRBV7-6
CASSPGGDEQFF TGTGCCAGCAGCCCGGGTGGGGATGAGCAGTTCTTC . TRBJ2-1 . TRBV7-6
CASSFSQYTYEQYF TGTGCCAGCAGCTTTAGTCAGTATACCTACGAGCAGTACTTC . TRBJ2-7 . TRBV7-2
CATGTDSSYEQYF TGTGCCACCGGGACGGACAGCTCCTACGAGCAGTACTTC . TRBJ2-7 . TRBV27
CASSPSDRGPPGELFF TGTGCCAGCTCACCGAGTGACAGGGGGCCTCCTGGGGAGCTGTTTTTT . TRBJ2-2 TRBD1 TRBV18
CASRRKGADTQYF TGTGCCAGCAGACGAAAGGGAGCAGATACGCAGTATTTT . TRBJ2-3 . TRBV28
CASSPPTPPGQGADEQYF TGTGCCAGCAGTCCACCAACGCCCCCGGGACAGGGGGCGGACGAGCAGTACTTC . TRBJ2-7 TRBD1 TRBV28
CAWSLQGKADGLVGEQFF TGTGCCTGGAGTCTTCAGGGCAAGGCGGATGGGCTTGTGGGTGAGCAGTTCTTC . TRBJ2-1 . TRBV30
CASSLGREAGEQYF TGTGCCAGCAGCCTTGGGCGGGAGGCGGGGGAGCAGTACTTC . TRBJ2-7 TRBD2 TRBV9
CASSQELLAGPRDNEQFF TGTGCCAGCAGCCAAGAATTACTAGCGGGACCCCGGGACAATGAGCAGTTCTTC once TRBJ2-1 TRBD2 TRBV4-2
CASSQLSARLAGGGEQFF TGTGCCAGCAGCCAACTCTCAGCGAGACTAGCGGGAGGCGGTGAGCAGTTCTTC . TRBJ2-1 TRBD2 TRBV14
CASSSDRAQETQYF TGTGCCAGCAGCTCCGACAGGGCCCAAGAGACCCAGTACTTC . TRBJ2-5 TRBD1 TRBV7-9
CASSFGKSKTQYF TGTGCCAGCAGCTTCGGGAAATCTAAGACCCAGTACTTC . TRBJ2-5 . TRBV5-6
CASSFGREGYTF TGTGCCAGCAGCTTCGGGAGGGAGGGCTACACCTTC . TRBJ1-2 . TRBV7-2
CASHPPDRVGEQYF TGTGCCAGTCACCCCCCGGACAGGGTCGGCGAGCAGTACTTC . TRBJ2-7 TRBD1 TRBV11-2
CASSFLQGCPDTQYF TGTGCCAGCAGTTTCTTACAGGGGTGCCCAGATACGCAGTATTTT . TRBJ2-3 TRBD1 TRBV28
CSVEERQNEQFF TGCAGCGTTGAAGAGAGGCAGAATGAGCAGTTCTTC . TRBJ2-1 . TRBV29-1
CASRYLRGSGANVLTF TGTGCCAGCAGATACCTCAGGGGCTCTGGGGCCAACGTCCTGACTTTC . TRBJ2-6 . TRBV5-5
CASSPQGINQPQHF TGTGCCAGCAGTCCCCAGGGGATCAATCAGCCCCAGCATTTT . TRBJ1-5 . TRBV28
CASTLGATTPFNYGYTF TGTGCCAGCACTCTGGGGGCCACAACTCCGTTTAACTATGGCTACACCTTC once TRBJ1-2 . TRBV28
CASSDIPSDTQYF TGTGCCAGCAGTGATATCCCCTCAGATACGCAGTATTTT . TRBJ2-3 . TRBV28
CATRAQGVTEAFF TGTGCCACCCGGGCTCAGGGGGTGACTGAAGCTTTCTTT . TRBJ1-1 TRBD1 TRBV28
CASSRGQTQYF TGTGCCAGCAGCCGCGGTCAGACCCAGTACTTC few TRBJ2-5 . TRBV7-6
CASGTDRGRKEKLFF TGTGCCAGTGGAACTGACAGGGGACGGAAAGAAAAACTGTTTTTT . TRBJ1-4 TRBD1 TRBV19
CASSWRDRQLNYGYTF TGTGCCAGCAGCTGGCGGGACAGACAGCTAAACTATGGCTACACCTTC . TRBJ1-2 TRBD1 TRBV7-6
CASSLGGLAGLRETGELFF TGCGCCAGCAGCTTGGGGGGACTAGCGGGACTGCGGGAGACCGGGGAGCTGTTTTTT once TRBJ2-2 TRBD2 TRBV5-1
CASSLAQGMNTEAFF TGTGCCAGCAGCTTGGCCCAGGGTATGAACACTGAAGCTTTCTTT . TRBJ1-1 . TRBV7-6
CASSPSGRSYNEQFF TGTGCCAGCAGCCCTAGCGGGAGGTCCTACAATGAGCAGTTCTTC . TRBJ2-1 TRBD2 TRBV6-5
CATARGPKETQYF TGTGCCACGGCCCGGGGGCCTAAAGAGACCCAGTACTTC . TRBJ2-5 . TRBV6-5
CASSEGQGQPQHF TGTGCCAGCAGTGAAGGGCAAGGGCAGCCCCAGCATTTT . TRBJ1-5 . TRBV6-1
CAPSPGISYNEQFF TGTGCCCCTAGTCCCGGGATCTCCTACAATGAGCAGTTCTTC . TRBJ2-1 . TRBV5-8
CASSYERGSYNEQFF TGTGCCAGCAGTTACGAGCGGGGTTCCTACAATGAGCAGTTCTTC . TRBJ2-1 TRBD2 TRBV6-5
CASSYGDGERNTEAFF TGTGCCAGCAGTTACGGCGATGGGGAGAGAAACACTGAAGCTTTCTTT . TRBJ1-1 . TRBV6-5
CASSVPRSGGGYEQFF TGTGCCAGCAGCGTCCCGAGGAGCGGGGGAGGGTATGAGCAGTTCTTC once TRBJ2-1 TRBD2 TRBV11-2